This TCR beta chain was sequenced during a study of OX40 agonist ivuxolimab in advanced cancers. TCRdb's copy holds only in-frame clones and misses some; the assay was immunoSEQ multiplex PCR. The sample consists of 53,000 or so clones, approximately 75% of them appearing once. This CDR3 has 15 amino acids. V lost 9 bases and J lost 2; bases outside the gene matches: 12. Germline CDR1 and CDR2: MNHEY and SMNVEV (reference sequence). This TCR was recovered from an adult with an advanced solid tumor such as melanoma, head and neck, liver or kidney cancer. This specimen was CD4+ or CD8+ T cells sorted from blood, taken in a trial of the OX40 agonist ivuxolimab. The chain employs TRBV27 and TRBJ2-7; 8 bases line up with TRBD1. This chain's CDR3 is CASHRLGQGAYEQYF. CDR3 nucleotides: TGTGCCAGTCATCGACTCGGACAGGGCGCCTACGAGCAGTACTTC.